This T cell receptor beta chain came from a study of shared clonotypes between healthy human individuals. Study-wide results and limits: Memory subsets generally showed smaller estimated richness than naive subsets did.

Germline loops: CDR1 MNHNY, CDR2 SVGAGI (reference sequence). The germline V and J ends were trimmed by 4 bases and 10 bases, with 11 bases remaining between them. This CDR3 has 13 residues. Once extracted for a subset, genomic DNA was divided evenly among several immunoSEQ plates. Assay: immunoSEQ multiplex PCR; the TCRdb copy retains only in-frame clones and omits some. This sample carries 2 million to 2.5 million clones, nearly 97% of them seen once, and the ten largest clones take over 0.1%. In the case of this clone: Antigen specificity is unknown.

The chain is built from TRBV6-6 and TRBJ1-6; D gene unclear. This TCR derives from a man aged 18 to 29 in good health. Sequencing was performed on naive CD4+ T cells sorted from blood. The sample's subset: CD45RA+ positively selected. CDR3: CASSSAVGSPLHF. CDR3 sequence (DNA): TGTGCCAGCAGTTCGGCAGTTGGGTCACCCCTCCACTTT.